This T cell receptor (beta chain) was identified in a study of regulatory T cells. Overall study results and limits: Hydrophobic residues at CDR3 positions 6 and 7 were enriched in conventional CD4+ T cells of CD3G-deficient patients.

The PCR used 52 TRBV and 13 TRBJ primers. The protocol was immunoSEQ multiplex PCR, while the TCRdb copy is restricted to in-frame clones and leaves out a portion. The sample consists of about 35,000 clones, approximately 91% of them appearing once. Comments on this clone: The antigen is unknown.

Germline CDR1 reads MNHNS; CDR2 reads SASEGT. Trimming removed 3 bases at V and 1 base at J, with 16 bases between. The CDR3 has 17 amino acids. The sequence derives from a person aged 18-35 years with CD3G deficiency. The V gene is TRBV6-1, the J gene TRBJ2-4; perhaps TRBD1 as D (5 bases). The sample was conventional CD4+ T cells sorted from blood. CDR3 nucleotide sequence: TGTGCCAGCAGTGAGACGTTTGGGGCCGGGGCCAAAAACATTCAGTACTTC. Its protein is CASSETFGAGAKNIQYF.